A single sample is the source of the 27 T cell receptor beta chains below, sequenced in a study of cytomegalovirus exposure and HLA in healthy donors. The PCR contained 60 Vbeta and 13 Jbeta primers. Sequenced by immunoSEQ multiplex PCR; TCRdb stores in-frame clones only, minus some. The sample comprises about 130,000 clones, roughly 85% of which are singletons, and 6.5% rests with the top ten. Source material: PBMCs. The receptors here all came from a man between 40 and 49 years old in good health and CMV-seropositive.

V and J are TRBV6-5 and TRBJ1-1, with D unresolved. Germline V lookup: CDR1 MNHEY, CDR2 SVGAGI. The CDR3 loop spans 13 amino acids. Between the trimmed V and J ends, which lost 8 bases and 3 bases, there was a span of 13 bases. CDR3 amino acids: CASGSRGDTEAFF. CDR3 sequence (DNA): TGTGCCAGCGGTTCCCGCGGGGACACTGAAGCTTTCTTT.

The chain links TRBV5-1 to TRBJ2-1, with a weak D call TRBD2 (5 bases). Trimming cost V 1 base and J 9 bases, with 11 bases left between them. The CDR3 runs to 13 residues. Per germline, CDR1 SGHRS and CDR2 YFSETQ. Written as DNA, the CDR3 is TGCGCCAGCAGCTTGATGCTAGCAGGTGAGCAGTTCTTC. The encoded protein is CASSLMLAGEQFF.

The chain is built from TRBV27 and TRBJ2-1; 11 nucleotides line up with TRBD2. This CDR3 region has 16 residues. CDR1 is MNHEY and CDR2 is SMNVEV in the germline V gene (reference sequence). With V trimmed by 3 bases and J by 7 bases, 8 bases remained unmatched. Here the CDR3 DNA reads TGTGCCAGCAGTTTCACTAGCGGGAGTACAATGAATGAGCAGTTCTTC. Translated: CASSFTSGSTMNEQFF.

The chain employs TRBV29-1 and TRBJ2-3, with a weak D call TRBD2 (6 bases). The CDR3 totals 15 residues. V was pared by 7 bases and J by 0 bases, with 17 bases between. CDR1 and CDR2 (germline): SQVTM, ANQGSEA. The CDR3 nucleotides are TGCAGCGGGCGGGGATGGGGCGGGAGCACAGATACGCAGTATTTT. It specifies CSGRGWGGSTDTQYF.

This CDR3 reads CASRSTSGTSGRDEQYF. The CDR3 DNA reads TGCGCCAGCAGATCTACCTCCGGGACTAGCGGGAGAGACGAGCAGTACTTC. The V and J genes are TRBV5-1 and TRBJ2-7; 14 bases match TRBD2. Germline CDR1 reads SGHRS; CDR2 reads YFSETQ. The CDR3 consists of 17 residues. J lost 5 bases, V lost 5 bases, and 12 bases had no gene match.

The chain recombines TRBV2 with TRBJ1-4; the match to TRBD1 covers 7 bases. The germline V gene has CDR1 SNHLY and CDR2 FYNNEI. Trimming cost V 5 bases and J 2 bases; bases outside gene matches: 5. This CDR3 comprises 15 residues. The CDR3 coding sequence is TGTGCCAGCAGTCGCCAGACAGGGACTAATGAAAAACTGTTTTTT. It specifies CASSRQTGTNEKLFF.

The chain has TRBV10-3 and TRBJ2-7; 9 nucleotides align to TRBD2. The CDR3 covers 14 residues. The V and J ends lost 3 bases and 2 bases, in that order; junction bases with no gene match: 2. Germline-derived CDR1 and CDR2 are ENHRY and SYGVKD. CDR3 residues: CAISEQREAYEQYF. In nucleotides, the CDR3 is TGTGCCATCAGTGAACAGCGGGAGGCCTACGAGCAGTACTTC.

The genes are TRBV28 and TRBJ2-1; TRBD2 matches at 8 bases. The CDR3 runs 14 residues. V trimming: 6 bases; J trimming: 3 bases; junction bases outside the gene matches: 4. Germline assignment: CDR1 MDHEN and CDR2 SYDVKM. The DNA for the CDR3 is TGTGCCAGCAGCCGTAGCGGGAACTACAATGAGCAGTTCTTC. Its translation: CASSRSGNYNEQFF.

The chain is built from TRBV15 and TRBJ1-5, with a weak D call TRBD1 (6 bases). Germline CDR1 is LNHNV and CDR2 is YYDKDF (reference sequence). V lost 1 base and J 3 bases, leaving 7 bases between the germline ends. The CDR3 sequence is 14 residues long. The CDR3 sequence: CATSRGTVNQPQHF. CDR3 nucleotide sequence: TGTGCCACCAGCAGAGGGACAGTCAATCAGCCCCAGCATTTT.

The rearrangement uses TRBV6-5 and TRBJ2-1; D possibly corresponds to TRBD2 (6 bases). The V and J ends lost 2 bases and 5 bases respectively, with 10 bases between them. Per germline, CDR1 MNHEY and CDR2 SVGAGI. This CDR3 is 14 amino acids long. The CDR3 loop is CASSYLSGNNEQFF. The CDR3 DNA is TGTGCCAGCAGTTACCTTAGCGGAAACAATGAGCAGTTCTTC.

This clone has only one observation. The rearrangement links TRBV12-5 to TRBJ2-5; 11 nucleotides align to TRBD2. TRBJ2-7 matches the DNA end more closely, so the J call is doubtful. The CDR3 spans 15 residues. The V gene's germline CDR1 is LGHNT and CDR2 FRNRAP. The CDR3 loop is CASGPGLAGSYEQYF. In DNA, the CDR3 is TGTGCTAGTGGCCCTGGACTAGCGGGCTCCTACGAGCAGTACTTC.

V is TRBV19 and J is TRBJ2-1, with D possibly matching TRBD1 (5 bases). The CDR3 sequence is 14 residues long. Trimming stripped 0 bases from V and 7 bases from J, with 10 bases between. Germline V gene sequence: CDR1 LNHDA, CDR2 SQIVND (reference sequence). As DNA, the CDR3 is TGTGCCAGTAGTATAGAGGATCAGGGTAATGAGCAGTTCTTC. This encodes CASSIEDQGNEQFF.

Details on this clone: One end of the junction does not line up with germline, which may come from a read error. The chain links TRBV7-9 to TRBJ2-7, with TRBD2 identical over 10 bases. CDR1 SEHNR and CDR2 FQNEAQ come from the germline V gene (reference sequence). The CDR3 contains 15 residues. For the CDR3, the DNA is TGTTCCAGCAGCTTGGCTAGCGGGAGTTACTACGAGCAGTACTTC. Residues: CSSSLASGSYYEQYF.

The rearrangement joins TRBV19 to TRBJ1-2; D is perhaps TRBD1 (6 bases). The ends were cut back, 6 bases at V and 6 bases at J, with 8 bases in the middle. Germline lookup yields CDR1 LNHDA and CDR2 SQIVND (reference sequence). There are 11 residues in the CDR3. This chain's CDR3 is CASRYRDGYTF. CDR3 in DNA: TGTGCCAGTAGGTACAGGGATGGCTACACCTTC.

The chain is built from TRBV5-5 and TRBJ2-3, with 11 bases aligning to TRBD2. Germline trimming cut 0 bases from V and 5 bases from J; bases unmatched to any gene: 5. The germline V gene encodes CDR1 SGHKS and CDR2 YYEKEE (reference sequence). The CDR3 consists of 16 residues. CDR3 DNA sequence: TGTGCCAGCAGCTTGGGCATAGCGGGAGGGCAAGATACGCAGTATTTT. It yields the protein CASSLGIAGGQDTQYF.

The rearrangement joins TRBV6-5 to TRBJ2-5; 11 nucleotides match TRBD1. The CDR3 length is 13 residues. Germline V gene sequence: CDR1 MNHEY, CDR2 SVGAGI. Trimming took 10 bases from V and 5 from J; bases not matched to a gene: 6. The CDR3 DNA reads TGTGCCACCGGGGACAGGGGGGGCGAGACCCAGTACTTC. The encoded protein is CATGDRGGETQYF.

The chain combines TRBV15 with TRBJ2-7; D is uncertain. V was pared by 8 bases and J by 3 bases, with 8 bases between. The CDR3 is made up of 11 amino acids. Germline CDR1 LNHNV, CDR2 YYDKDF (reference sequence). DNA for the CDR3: TGTGCCACCGGTCGGAGCTACGAGCAGTACTTC. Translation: CATGRSYEQYF. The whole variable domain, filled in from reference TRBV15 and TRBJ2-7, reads DAMVIQNPRYQVTQFGKPVTLSCSQTLNHNVMYWYQQKSSQAPKLLFHYYDKDFNNEADTPDNFQSRRPNTSFCFLDIRSPGLGDTAMYLCATGRSYEQYFGPGTRLTVT.

This CDR3 reads CASSIPGGVNTEAFF. Written as DNA, the CDR3 is TGTGCCAGTAGTATCCCGGGAGGGGTGAACACTGAAGCTTTCTTT. The J gene is TRBJ1-1, the V gene TRBV19, with D maybe TRBD1 (5 bases). This CDR3 has 15 residues. The V gene's germline CDR1 is LNHDA and CDR2 SQIVND (reference sequence). V dropped 3 bases and J dropped 0 bases, with 11 bases sitting between them.

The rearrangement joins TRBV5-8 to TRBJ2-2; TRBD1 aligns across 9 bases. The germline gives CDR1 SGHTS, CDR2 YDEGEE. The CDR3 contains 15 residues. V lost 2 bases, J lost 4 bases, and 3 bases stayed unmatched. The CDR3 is CASSFGTGSTGELFF. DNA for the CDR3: TGTGCCAGCAGCTTCGGGACAGGGAGCACCGGGGAGCTGTTTTTT.

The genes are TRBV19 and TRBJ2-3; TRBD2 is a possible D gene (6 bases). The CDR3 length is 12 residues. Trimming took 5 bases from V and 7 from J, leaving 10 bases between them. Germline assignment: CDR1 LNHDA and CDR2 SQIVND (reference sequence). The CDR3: CASSPSGYTQYF. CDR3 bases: TGTGCCAGTAGTCCAAGCGGGTATACGCAGTATTTT. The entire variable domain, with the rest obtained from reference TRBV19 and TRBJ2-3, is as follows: DGGITQSPKYLFRKEGQNVTLSCEQNLNHDAMYWYRQDPGQGLRLIYYSQIVNDFQKGDIAEGYSVSREKKESFPLTVTSAQKNPTAFYLCASSPSGYTQYFGPGTRLTVL.

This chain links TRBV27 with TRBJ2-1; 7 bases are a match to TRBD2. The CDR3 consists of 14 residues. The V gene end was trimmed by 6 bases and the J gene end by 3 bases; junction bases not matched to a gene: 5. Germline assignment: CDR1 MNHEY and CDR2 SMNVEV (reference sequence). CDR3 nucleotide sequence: TGTGCCAGCAGACCTGCGGGAGACTACAATGAGCAGTTCTTC. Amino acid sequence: CASRPAGDYNEQFF.

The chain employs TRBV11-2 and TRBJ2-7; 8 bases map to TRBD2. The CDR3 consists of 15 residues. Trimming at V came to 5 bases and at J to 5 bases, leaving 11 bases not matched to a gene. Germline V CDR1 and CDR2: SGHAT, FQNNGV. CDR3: CASSPLREGRNEQYF. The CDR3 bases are TGTGCCAGCAGCCCCCTCCGGGAGGGCCGTAACGAGCAGTACTTC.

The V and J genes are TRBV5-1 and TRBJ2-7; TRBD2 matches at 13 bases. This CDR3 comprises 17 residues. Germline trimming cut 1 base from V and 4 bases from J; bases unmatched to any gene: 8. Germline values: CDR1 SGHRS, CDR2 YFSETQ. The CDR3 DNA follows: TGCGCCAGCAGCTTGACCGGGACTAGCGGGAACTCGTACGAGCAGTACTTC. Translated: CASSLTGTSGNSYEQYF.

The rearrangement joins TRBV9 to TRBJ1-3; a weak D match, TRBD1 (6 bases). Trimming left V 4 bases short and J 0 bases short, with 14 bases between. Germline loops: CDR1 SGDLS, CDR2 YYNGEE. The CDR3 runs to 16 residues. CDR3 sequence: CASSSQQGNSGNTIYF. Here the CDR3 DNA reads TGTGCCAGCAGCAGCCAACAGGGCAACTCTGGAAACACCATATATTTT. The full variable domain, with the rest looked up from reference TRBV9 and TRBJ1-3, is DSGVTQTPKHLITATGQRVTLRCSPRSGDLSVYWYQQSLDQGLQFLIQYYNGEERAKGNILERFSAQQFPDLHSELNLSSLELGDSALYFCASSSQQGNSGNTIYFGEGSWLTVV.

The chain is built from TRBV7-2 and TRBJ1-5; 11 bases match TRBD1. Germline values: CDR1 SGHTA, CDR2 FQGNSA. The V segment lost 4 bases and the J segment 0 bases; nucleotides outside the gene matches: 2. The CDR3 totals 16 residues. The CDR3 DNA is TGTGCCAGCAGCTGGACAGGGGGCTTTAGCAATCAGCCCCAGCATTTT. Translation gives CASSWTGGFSNQPQHF.

The CDR3 coding sequence is TGTGCCAGCAGCCCCCTTTTTTACGAGCAGTACTTC. Translation gives CASSPLFYEQYF. The genes are TRBV7-2 and TRBJ2-7; D uncertain. In germline, CDR1 is SGHTA, CDR2 FQGNSA. Deletions cut 5 bases from V and 4 bases from J, with 9 bases between. The CDR3 extends over 12 amino acids. The whole variable domain, remainder taken from reference TRBV7-2 and TRBJ2-7, is GAGVSQSPSNKVTEKGKDVELRCDPISGHTALYWYRQSLGQGLEFLIYFQGNSAPDKSGLPSDRFSAERTGGSVSTLTIQRTQQEDSAVYLCASSPLFYEQYFGPGTRLTVT.

CDR3 coding DNA: TGTGCCAGCAGCTCGGTCAGGGGGGCTCCCGAGCAGTACTTC. Amino acids: CASSSVRGAPEQYF. The J gene is TRBJ2-7, the V gene TRBV11-2; the D gene is possibly TRBD1 (7 bases). The CDR3 is 14 residues long. From germline, CDR1 is SGHAT and CDR2 FQNNGV. V dropped 4 bases and J dropped 6 bases, with 16 bases sitting between them.